This T cell receptor beta chain was captured in a study of blood T cell repertoires in COVID-19. Whole-study context: Researchers got acute and convalescent COVID-19 samples from the United States, Italy and Spain. Sources were T cells, B-cell-depleted T cells, or PBMCs; the material itself was cDNA or gDNA.

In the original workflow: Amplification from reference gene primers served as the basis for estimated nucleated cell counts. Assay used: immunoSEQ multiplex PCR; TCRdb lists only in-frame clones, some missing. Clonal size and the V and J genes are those of that table, whereas D and trimming came from the DNA. Of some 34,000 clones in the sample, around 85% were seen once. This clonotype was obtained from a human donor in a cohort sampled during active COVID-19. The sample comprised peripheral blood.

CDR3 DNA: TGTGCCAGCAGTGTGCTAGCGGGAGGAGGACAAGAGACCCAGTACTTC. Translating it yields CASSVLAGGGQETQYF. The chain carries TRBV2 and TRBJ2-5; 11 bases map to TRBD2. The CDR3 contains 16 residues. In germline, CDR1 is SNHLY, CDR2 FYNNEI. V shed 4 bases, J shed 2 bases, and the junction held 6 bases outside the gene matches.